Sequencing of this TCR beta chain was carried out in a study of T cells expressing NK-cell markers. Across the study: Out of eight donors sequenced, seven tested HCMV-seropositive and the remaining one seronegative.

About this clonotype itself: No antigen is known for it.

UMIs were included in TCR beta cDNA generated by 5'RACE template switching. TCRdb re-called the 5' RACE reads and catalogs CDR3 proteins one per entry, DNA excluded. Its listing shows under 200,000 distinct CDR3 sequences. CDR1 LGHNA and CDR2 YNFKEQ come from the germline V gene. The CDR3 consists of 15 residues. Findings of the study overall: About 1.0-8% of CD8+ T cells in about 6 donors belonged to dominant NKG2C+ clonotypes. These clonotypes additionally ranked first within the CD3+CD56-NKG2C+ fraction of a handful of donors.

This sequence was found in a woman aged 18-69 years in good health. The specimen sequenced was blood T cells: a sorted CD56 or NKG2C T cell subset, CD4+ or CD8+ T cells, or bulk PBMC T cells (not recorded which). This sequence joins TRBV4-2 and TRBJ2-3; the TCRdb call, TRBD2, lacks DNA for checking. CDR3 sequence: CASSPTSGGGDTQYF.